A selection of T cell receptor beta chains follows, all from one sample in a study of B cell selection in AIRE deficiency. Assay used: immunoSEQ multiplex PCR; TCRdb lists only in-frame clones, some missing. The table lists 20,000 to 30,000 clones, roughly 96% of them singletons, with roughly 0.2% in the top ten. Source material: conventional CD4+ T cells sorted from PBMCs. These receptors all come from a human donor with AIRE deficiency. CDR3s include the opening cysteine and the closing phenylalanine or tryptophan. D genes are given only for firm matches. Size values are once, few and many counts, or a class for expanded clones, and some rows have none.

J gene: TRBJ1-1; D gene: -; clone size: once; V gene: TRBV5-4; CDR3 DNA: TGTGCCAGCAGCTTGGATAATGGGCACCTGAGTTGTGAAGCTTTCTTT; CDR3 protein: CASSLDNGHLSCEAFF
J gene: TRBJ1-4; D gene: TRBD1; clone size: few; V gene: TRBV5-1; CDR3 DNA: TGCGCCAGCAGCTGGAGACAGGGGCGGGGGGAAAAACTGTTTTTT; CDR3 protein: CASSWRQGRGEKLFF
J gene: TRBJ2-1; D gene: -; clone size: -; V gene: TRBV19; CDR3 DNA: TGTGCCAGTAGTACCTACAATGAGCAGTTCTTC; CDR3 protein: CASSTYNEQFF
J gene: TRBJ1-1; D gene: -; clone size: -; V gene: TRBV28; CDR3 DNA: TGTGCCAGCACCCTAAGGATTACGGGCACTGAAGCTTTCTTT; CDR3 protein: CASTLRITGTEAFF
J gene: TRBJ1-1; D gene: -; clone size: -; V gene: TRBV27; CDR3 DNA: TGTGCCAGCCAACCTTCCGGGACCCCGAACACTGAAGCTTTCTTT; CDR3 protein: CASQPSGTPNTEAFF
J gene: TRBJ1-1; D gene: -; clone size: once; V gene: TRBV6-1; CDR3 DNA: TGTGCCGTCCAGGGGCCGAACACTGAAGCTTTCTTT; CDR3 protein: CAVQGPNTEAFF
J gene: TRBJ1-4; D gene: -; clone size: -; V gene: TRBV5-1; CDR3 DNA: TGCGCCAGCAGCTTGGGACACGTTGGCGGGGCTAATGAAAAACTGTTTTTT; CDR3 protein: CASSLGHVGGANEKLFF
J gene: TRBJ1-6; D gene: -; clone size: once; V gene: TRBV27; CDR3 DNA: TGTGCCAGCAGTTTACGGCCGGGCGCCGCCGCTTCACCCCTCCACTTT; CDR3 protein: CASSLRPGAAASPLHF
J gene: TRBJ1-1; D gene: -; clone size: -; V gene: TRBV28; CDR3 DNA: TGTGCCAGCTGGACGTCCAGGGGTGGCACTGAAGCTTTCTTT; CDR3 protein: CASWTSRGGTEAFF
J gene: TRBJ2-1; D gene: -; clone size: -; V gene: TRBV7-3; CDR3 DNA: TGTGCCAGCAGCTTACCCTCCCTCAATGAGCAGTTCTTC; CDR3 protein: CASSLPSLNEQFF
J gene: TRBJ1-5; D gene: -; clone size: -; V gene: TRBV29-1; CDR3 DNA: TGCAGCGTTGAACCCCGAGGGAGTAGCAATCAGCCCCAGCATTTT; CDR3 protein: CSVEPRGSSNQPQHF
J gene: TRBJ1-1; D gene: -; clone size: -; V gene: TRBV19; CDR3 DNA: TGTGCCAGTAGTATTCAGATCGGGGGCACTGAAGCTTTCTTT; CDR3 protein: CASSIQIGGTEAFF
J gene: TRBJ2-1; D gene: TRBD2; clone size: -; V gene: TRBV6-5; CDR3 DNA: TGTGCCAGCAGTTACCCTTCGGGAGGCGACAATGAGCAGTTCTTC; CDR3 protein: CASSYPSGGDNEQFF
J gene: TRBJ2-7; D gene: -; clone size: -; V gene: TRBV28; CDR3 DNA: TGTGCCAGCAGTTTTTTACAGGGACCCTACGAGCAGTACTTC; CDR3 protein: CASSFLQGPYEQYF
J gene: TRBJ2-1; D gene: -; clone size: -; V gene: TRBV14; CDR3 DNA: TGTGCCAGCAGCCGAGGGGGTTCCTACAATGAGCAGTTCTTC; CDR3 protein: CASSRGGSYNEQFF
J gene: TRBJ1-1; D gene: TRBD1; clone size: -; V gene: TRBV5-4; CDR3 DNA: TGTGCCAGCAGCATCGACAGGGGGCCGGGGAACACTGAAGCTTTCTTT; CDR3 protein: CASSIDRGPGNTEAFF
J gene: TRBJ1-6; D gene: -; clone size: -; V gene: TRBV28; CDR3 DNA: TGTGCCAGCAGTTTATTCGGGGGGGATAATTCACCCCTCCACTTT; CDR3 protein: CASSLFGGDNSPLHF
J gene: TRBJ1-1; D gene: -; clone size: -; V gene: TRBV2; CDR3 DNA: TGTGCCAGCAGTGAACAGGGTGGTAATCCTGAAGCTTTCTTT; CDR3 protein: CASSEQGGNPEAFF
J gene: TRBJ2-6; D gene: -; clone size: -; V gene: TRBV25-1; CDR3 DNA: TGTGCCAGCAGCGCGAACCGGGACTTTGGGGCCAACGTCCTGACTTTC; CDR3 protein: CASSANRDFGANVLTF
J gene: TRBJ2-5; D gene: -; clone size: -; V gene: TRBV28; CDR3 DNA: TGTGCCAGCAGTTTCCATAAACGAGGCCAAGAGACCCAGTACTTC; CDR3 protein: CASSFHKRGQETQYF
J gene: TRBJ1-2; D gene: TRBD1; clone size: -; V gene: TRBV19; CDR3 DNA: TGTGCCAGTAGTATAGGGGACAGTAGGCTTTATGGCTACACCTTC; CDR3 protein: CASSIGDSRLYGYTF
J gene: TRBJ2-7; D gene: -; clone size: -; V gene: TRBV5-6; CDR3 DNA: TGTGCCAGCAGCGGCTCGGGAATTAACCGTGCTATGCTGTACTTC; CDR3 protein: CASSGSGINRAMLYF
J gene: TRBJ2-1; D gene: -; clone size: -; V gene: TRBV9; CDR3 DNA: TGTGCCAGCAGCGTAAGCCCTGCCTACAATGAGCAGTTCTTC; CDR3 protein: CASSVSPAYNEQFF
J gene: TRBJ2-1; D gene: -; clone size: -; V gene: TRBV27; CDR3 DNA: TGTGCCAGCGACCACCGGGGCCGGAATGAGCAGTTCTTC; CDR3 protein: CASDHRGRNEQFF
J gene: TRBJ1-1; D gene: -; clone size: once; V gene: TRBV28; CDR3 DNA: TGTGCCAGCAGTTTGCAGGGGAGGAAAACTGAAGCTTTCTTT; CDR3 protein: CASSLQGRKTEAFF
J gene: TRBJ1-2; D gene: -; clone size: -; V gene: TRBV28; CDR3 DNA: TGTGCCAGCACCCCCCCTCGGGGCCTCGGGTTTTATGGCTACACCTTC; CDR3 protein: CASTPPRGLGFYGYTF
J gene: TRBJ1-5; D gene: -; clone size: -; V gene: TRBV15; CDR3 DNA: TGTGCCACGCGGGGGGTTGTCATCAATCAGCCCCAGCATTTT; CDR3 protein: CATRGVVINQPQHF
J gene: TRBJ1-1; D gene: TRBD1; clone size: once; V gene: TRBV19; CDR3 DNA: TGTGCCAGTAGTCGGGGACAGGGTAGGTCGAACACTGAAGCTTTCTTT; CDR3 protein: CASSRGQGRSNTEAFF
J gene: TRBJ2-1; D gene: -; clone size: -; V gene: TRBV2; CDR3 DNA: TGTGCCAGCAATTCAGGACAGAACAATGAGCAGTTCTTC; CDR3 protein: CASNSGQNNEQFF
J gene: TRBJ2-7; D gene: TRBD1; clone size: -; V gene: TRBV5-6; CDR3 DNA: TGTGCCAGCAGCCTAGGGGACAGGGAAGTGCAGTACTTC; CDR3 protein: CASSLGDREVQYF
J gene: TRBJ2-1; D gene: TRBD2; clone size: -; V gene: TRBV5-5; CDR3 DNA: TGTGCCAGCAAGCGGGATATCAATGAGCAGTTCTTC; CDR3 protein: CASKRDINEQFF
J gene: TRBJ1-4; D gene: TRBD1; clone size: -; V gene: TRBV2; CDR3 DNA: TGTGCCAGCAGGGCGGGACAGATTAATGAAAAACTGTTTTTT; CDR3 protein: CASRAGQINEKLFF
J gene: TRBJ2-3; D gene: -; clone size: -; V gene: TRBV25-1; CDR3 DNA: TGTGCCAGCAGTGCCACAAGGGGGAGAACAGATACGCAGTATTTT; CDR3 protein: CASSATRGRTDTQYF
J gene: TRBJ1-5; D gene: -; clone size: -; V gene: TRBV30; CDR3 DNA: TGTGCCTGGAGCTCGGGGCGAAATCAGCCCCAGCATTTT; CDR3 protein: CAWSSGRNQPQHF
J gene: TRBJ1-5; D gene: TRBD1; clone size: -; V gene: TRBV4-1; CDR3 DNA: TGCGCCAGCAGCCCTGGACAGGGAGGACGCCAGCCCCAGCATTTT; CDR3 protein: CASSPGQGGRQPQHF
J gene: TRBJ1-3; D gene: TRBD1; clone size: -; V gene: TRBV6-6; CDR3 DNA: TGTGCCAGCAGTTACTCGGGGGACAGGGGAAACACCATATATTTT; CDR3 protein: CASSYSGDRGNTIYF
J gene: TRBJ2-7; D gene: -; clone size: -; V gene: TRBV4-3; CDR3 DNA: TGCGCCAGCAGCCAAGGAGCCCCGGGGGACGAGCAGTACTTC; CDR3 protein: CASSQGAPGDEQYF
J gene: TRBJ1-1; D gene: -; clone size: -; V gene: TRBV4-1; CDR3 DNA: TGCGCCAGCAGCCAAGTGGGTCGCGGCCAGAACACTGAAGCTTTCTTT; CDR3 protein: CASSQVGRGQNTEAFF
J gene: TRBJ1-6; D gene: -; clone size: -; V gene: TRBV5-1; CDR3 DNA: TGCGCCAGCAGCTTGGGCTGGAGCTCCTATAATTCACCCCTCCACTTT; CDR3 protein: CASSLGWSSYNSPLHF
J gene: TRBJ2-7; D gene: -; clone size: -; V gene: TRBV5-5; CDR3 DNA: TGTGCCAGCAGCTTTCGTGGGCTCGCCTACGAGCAGTACTTC; CDR3 protein: CASSFRGLAYEQYF
J gene: TRBJ1-3; D gene: -; clone size: -; V gene: TRBV4-2; CDR3 DNA: TGTGCCAGCAGCCAAGATGGGCAGGTTCGAGGAAACACCATATATTTT; CDR3 protein: CASSQDGQVRGNTIYF
J gene: TRBJ2-3; D gene: TRBD2; clone size: once; V gene: TRBV7-3; CDR3 DNA: TGTGCCAGCAGCTTGTCGGGAGGGCCGGATACGCAGTATTTT; CDR3 protein: CASSLSGGPDTQYF
J gene: TRBJ1-1; D gene: TRBD1; clone size: -; V gene: TRBV6-6; CDR3 DNA: TGTGCCAGCAGTTACTCGGCAGGGGGGGGCACTGAAGCTTTCTTT; CDR3 protein: CASSYSAGGGTEAFF
J gene: TRBJ2-2; D gene: -; clone size: -; V gene: TRBV5-1; CDR3 DNA: TGCGCCAGCAGCTTGGACGCTAGCGTCGGGGAGCTGTTTTTT; CDR3 protein: CASSLDASVGELFF
J gene: TRBJ1-2; D gene: -; clone size: -; V gene: TRBV9; CDR3 DNA: TGTGCCAGCAGCGTAGTGGCCCGAAACGAGGACTATGGCTACACCTTC; CDR3 protein: CASSVVARNEDYGYTF
J gene: TRBJ2-1; D gene: TRBD2; clone size: few; V gene: TRBV7-6; CDR3 DNA: TGTGCCAGCAGCGGAATAGCGGGAGGGCCTTGGGTCTTC; CDR3 protein: CASSGIAGGPWVF
J gene: TRBJ1-1; D gene: -; clone size: once; V gene: TRBV2; CDR3 DNA: TGTGCCAGCAGTGACCCGGCGGGGGTTGAGAACACTGAAGCTTTCTTT; CDR3 protein: CASSDPAGVENTEAFF
J gene: TRBJ2-4; D gene: TRBD1; clone size: -; V gene: TRBV28; CDR3 DNA: TGTGCCAGCAGTTCCCCCGGAAAGACAGGGCGGACCAAAAACATTCAGTACTTC; CDR3 protein: CASSSPGKTGRTKNIQYF
J gene: TRBJ2-3; D gene: -; clone size: once; V gene: TRBV7-2; CDR3 DNA: TGTGCCAGCAGCCCCTGGAGGGTAGGAGATACGCAGTATTTT; CDR3 protein: CASSPWRVGDTQYF
J gene: TRBJ1-2; D gene: TRBD1; clone size: -; V gene: TRBV28; CDR3 DNA: TGTGCCGGAAACAGGGGGCCGGATGGCTACACCTTC; CDR3 protein: CAGNRGPDGYTF
J gene: TRBJ1-5; D gene: TRBD1; clone size: -; V gene: TRBV30; CDR3 DNA: TGTGCCTGGGGGACAGCGGGACAGCCCCAGCATTTT; CDR3 protein: CAWGTAGQPQHF
J gene: TRBJ2-7; D gene: TRBD2; clone size: -; V gene: TRBV27; CDR3 DNA: TGTGCCAGCCGGGGACTAGCGGGAGGTACCTACGAGCAGTACTTC; CDR3 protein: CASRGLAGGTYEQYF
J gene: TRBJ2-7; D gene: -; clone size: -; V gene: TRBV5-1; CDR3 DNA: TGCGCCAGCAGCCCGGGGGACAGAGCCTACGAGCAGTACTTC; CDR3 protein: CASSPGDRAYEQYF
J gene: TRBJ2-3; D gene: -; clone size: -; V gene: TRBV5-1; CDR3 DNA: TGCGCCAGCAGCTTACGGGGTGTTAGCACAGATACGCAGTATTTT; CDR3 protein: CASSLRGVSTDTQYF